The 32 T cell receptor beta chains given below trace back to one sample, sequenced in a study of Graves' ophthalmopathy and Graves' hyperthyroidism. RNA transcripts provided the template for amplifying TCR beta CDR3 regions. Amplification began with first-round RT-PCR using HTBI primers, then second-round multiplex PCR was performed. TCRdb processed the multiplex PCR reads anew with MiXCR; each CDR3 protein has one entry. The table records about 380,000 distinct CDR3 sequences, 15% of them present only once. Sequenced material: peripheral blood. The receptors here all came from a woman aged 18-35 years with stable Graves' hyperthyroidism.

The chain is built from TRBV7-2 and TRBJ2-2, with D possibly being TRBD1 (6 bases). Germline loops: CDR1 SGHTA, CDR2 FQGNSA. The CDR3 contains 15 residues. V was clipped by 3 bases and J by 2 bases, with 10 bases between them. CDR3 DNA: TGTGCCAGCAGCTTGACAGGAGGAAACACCGGGGAGCTGTTTTTT. Amino acid sequence: CASSLTGGNTGELFF.

This clonotype was observed many times. The chain employs TRBV5-4 and TRBJ1-1; D is undetermined. Germline loops: CDR1 SGHNT, CDR2 YYREEE (reference sequence). This CDR3 is 12 amino acids long. V was pared by 0 bases and J by 6 bases, with 6 bases between. CDR3 DNA sequence: TGTGCCAGCAGCTTGGTAGGGTCTGAAGCTTTCTTT. Encoded protein: CASSLVGSEAFF.

The chain links TRBV5-5 to TRBJ1-1; maybe TRBD1 (6 bases). CDR3 size: 13 residues. The germline V gene has CDR1 SGHKS and CDR2 YYEKEE (reference sequence). V lost 0 bases and J 7 bases, leaving 10 bases between the germline ends. CDR3 in DNA: TGTGCCAGCAGCTTGGCAGGGGCCGATGAAGCTTTCTTT. Translating it yields CASSLAGADEAFF. Combining the CDR3 with reference TRBV5-5 and TRBJ1-1 gives the whole variable domain DAGVTQSPTHLIKTRGQQVTLRCSPISGHKSVSWYQQVLGQGPQFIFQYYEKEERGRGNFPDRFSARQFPNYSSELNVNALLLGDSALYLCASSLAGADEAFFGQGTRLTVV.

In this sample, this clonotype turned up many times. Germline is not matched at one junction end, which may reflect a read error. The chain combines TRBV7-7 with TRBJ2-7; 7 nucleotides agree with TRBD1. This CDR3 spans 13 amino acids. Germline CDR1 SSHAT, CDR2 FNYEAQ (reference sequence). The CDR3: CASSFDRDYEQYF. In DNA form, the CDR3 reads TGTGCTAGCAGCTTTGACAGGGACTACGAGCAGTACTTC.

This clonotype was recorded many times. This chain joins TRBV12-3 or TRBV12-4 and TRBJ1-2; 7 bases are a match to TRBD1. CDR3 length: 14 residues. The trim removed 1 base at V and 8 bases at J, leaving 7 bases unmatched. Here the CDR3 DNA reads TGTGCCAGCAGTTTAGGCGGACAGGCTCGGGGCTACACCTTC. Its protein is CASSLGGQARGYTF.

This clonotype was seen only a few times. The V and J genes are TRBV9 and TRBJ2-3; D ambiguous. V lost 1 base to trimming and J lost 4 bases, with 13 bases between them. CDR1 and CDR2 from the germline V gene are SGDLS and YYNGEE. The CDR3 consists of 15 residues. Here the CDR3 DNA reads TGTGCCAGCAGCGTATCCCAGGTTGTGGCAGATACGCAGTATTTT. It codes for CASSVSQVVADTQYF.

This clonotype has more than one count but fewer than ten. The chain has TRBV7-2 and TRBJ2-7; TRBD2 matches 10 bases. J gave up 4 bases and V 0 bases, and 9 bases lay outside the gene matches. Germline V gives CDR1 SGHTA, CDR2 FQGNSA. The CDR3 consists of 17 residues. The CDR3 loop reads CASSLAPAGGQVYEQYF. CDR3 bases: TGTGCCAGCAGCTTAGCCCCAGCGGGGGGGCAAGTGTACGAGCAGTACTTC.

This clonotype has at least ten counts. This chain uses TRBV12-3 or TRBV12-4 with TRBJ2-7; 8 nucleotides line up with TRBD2. CDR3 length: 15 amino acids. V was pared by 5 bases and J by 5 bases, with 11 bases of the junction left unmatched. The CDR3 DNA follows: TGTGCCAGCAGTCTACCGGGACTAGGTTACGACGAGCAGTACTTC. Translated, it gives CASSLPGLGYDEQYF.

This clonotype was seen many times. This chain joins TRBV12-3 or TRBV12-4 and TRBJ1-2, with unresolved D. The ends were cut back, 3 bases at V and 5 bases at J, with 13 bases in the middle. The CDR3 spans 14 residues. CDR3 nucleotide sequence: TGTGCCAGCAGTTTCGTAGGGCGCGAATATGGCTACACCTTC. This sequence encodes CASSFVGREYGYTF.

This clonotype was seen many times. The V call is TRBV7-9, the J call TRBJ1-1; 9 nucleotides line up with TRBD1. The CDR3 runs to 15 residues. CDR1 and CDR2 from the germline V gene are SEHNR and FQNEAQ (reference sequence). V shed 4 bases, J shed 7 bases, and the junction held 10 bases outside the gene matches. This CDR3 is CASSSSGTGYNEAFF. CDR3 nucleotides: TGTGCCAGCAGCTCATCCGGGACAGGGTATAATGAAGCTTTCTTT.

In its sample, this clonotype was seen many times. The V call is TRBV5-1, the J call TRBJ2-7; a possible D gene is TRBD2 (5 bases). This CDR3 comprises 15 residues. With 0 bases removed from V and 2 bases from J, the gap between germline ends came to 12 bases. The germline CDR1 and CDR2 sequences are SGHRS and YFSETQ. Here the CDR3 reads CASSLESPGAYEQYF. CDR3 in DNA: TGCGCCAGCAGCTTGGAGAGTCCCGGGGCCTACGAGCAGTACTTC. Variable domain in full (rest from reference TRBV5-1 and TRBJ2-7): KAGVTQTPRYLIKTRGQQVTLSCSPISGHRSVSWYQQTPGQGLQFLFEYFSETQRNKGNFPGRFSGRQFSNSRSEMNVSTLELGDSALYLCASSLESPGAYEQYFGPGTRLTVT.

The gene calls are TRBV5-1 and TRBJ1-6, with D possibly TRBD1 on 5 matching bases. The CDR3 runs 13 residues. Trimming took off 4 bases at V and 10 bases at J, with 12 bases between the two ends. Germline values: CDR1 SGHRS, CDR2 YFSETQ. CDR3 sequence reads: CASSMGGVSPLHF. DNA for the CDR3: TGCGCCAGCAGCATGGGGGGAGTGTCACCCCTCCACTTT.

This clonotype was seen a handful of times. V usage is TRBV27 and J usage is TRBJ2-2; D remains ambiguous. The germline V and J ends were trimmed by 0 bases and 6 bases, with 5 bases remaining between them. This CDR3 has 13 residues. Germline V gene sequence: CDR1 MNHEY, CDR2 SMNVEV (reference sequence). The CDR3 DNA reads TGTGCCAGCAGTTTATCGTCAGCCGGGGAGCTGTTTTTT. Translation: CASSLSSAGELFF.

This clonotype was seen ten or more times. The genes are TRBV24-1 and TRBJ2-7; the match to TRBD1 covers 8 bases. Trimming cost V 2 bases and J 5 bases; bases outside gene matches: 7. Germline loops: CDR1 KGHDR, CDR2 SFDVKD. The CDR3 is 15 amino acids. CDR3 loop: CATSDYGQGSNEQYF. CDR3 DNA sequence: TGTGCCACCAGTGATTATGGACAGGGATCGAACGAGCAGTACTTC.

This clonotype occurred many times. J is TRBJ1-1 and V is TRBV12-5; D may be TRBD1 (6 bases). CDR1 is LGHNT, CDR2 FRNRAP, per germline. V was pared by 2 bases and J by 0 bases, with 10 bases between. The CDR3 spans 15 residues. The CDR3 region has the DNA TGTGCTAGTGGTTTGACACAGGGAATGAACACTGAAGCTTTCTTT. This gives the protein CASGLTQGMNTEAFF.

This clonotype appeared many times. The chain couples TRBV11-2 to TRBJ2-6; D ambiguous. The CDR3 is 15 residues long. The germline V gene has CDR1 SGHAT and CDR2 FQNNGV. The ends were cut back, 1 base at V and 1 base at J, with 5 bases in the middle. CDR3 residues: CASSLVDSGANVLTF. The DNA of the CDR3 is TGTGCCAGCAGCTTAGTAGATTCTGGGGCCAACGTCCTGACTTTC.

This clonotype was detected ten times or more. The chain joins TRBV6-5 to TRBJ1-5; a weak D match, TRBD1 (5 bases). The V end lost 5 bases, the J end lost 1 base, and 9 bases lay between the germline ends. The CDR3 runs to 14 residues. The germline V gene encodes CDR1 MNHEY and CDR2 SVGAGI. The CDR3 is CASSTRQSNQPQHF. In DNA form, the CDR3 reads TGTGCCAGCAGTACCCGACAGAGCAATCAGCCCCAGCATTTT.

This clonotype was detected ten times or more. The chain combines TRBV6-1 with TRBJ2-6; 7 positions agree with TRBD1. Germline V gene sequence: CDR1 MNHNS, CDR2 SASEGT. This CDR3 has 15 residues. V lost 2 bases and J lost 4; bases outside the gene matches: 2. The CDR3 bases are TGTGCCAGCAGTGAAACAGGGGCCGGGGCCAACGTCCTGACTTTC. Translation: CASSETGAGANVLTF.

This clonotype came up many times. The V and J genes are TRBV11-2 and TRBJ2-7; D unclear. The CDR3 totals 14 residues. V shed 0 bases and J shed 8 bases, with 14 bases lying between them. Germline lookup yields CDR1 SGHAT and CDR2 FQNNGV. The CDR3 bases are TGTGCCAGCAGCTTAGATCTGGGGTCCTTCAAGCAGTACTTC. This gives the protein CASSLDLGSFKQYF.

This clonotype appeared many times. This chain links TRBV19 with TRBJ1-2, with D unresolved. V was shortened by 7 bases and J by 4 bases, with 16 bases between the two germline ends. The germline V gene encodes CDR1 LNHDA and CDR2 SQIVND (reference sequence). CDR3 length: 14 residues. The CDR3 coding sequence is TGTGCCAGTACCCCGGGCGGGAGAGCCTATGGCTACACCTTC. Translating gives CASTPGGRAYGYTF.

This clonotype was counted ten times or more. This sequence joins TRBV5-6 and TRBJ2-7, with D hard to call. CDR1 and CDR2 (germline): SGHDT, YYEEEE. This CDR3 region has 14 residues. V was pared by 4 bases and J by 4 bases, with 15 bases between. Here the CDR3 DNA reads TGTGCCAGCAGCCGCGGCTCCTTCGGGTACGAGCAGTACTTC. Translating it yields CASSRGSFGYEQYF. Supplemented by reference TRBV5-6 and TRBJ2-7, the full variable domain reads DAGVTQSPTHLIKTRGQQVTLRCSPKSGHDTVSWYQQALGQGPQFIFQYYEEEERQRGNFPDRFSGHQFPNYSSELNVNALLLGDSALYLCASSRGSFGYEQYFGPGTRLTVT.

Many counts were recorded for this clonotype. Written as DNA, the CDR3 is TGTGCCAGCAGTTTAGCGCTTGCGGGGGTTGAAGCTTTCTTT. This encodes CASSLALAGVEAFF. The chain couples TRBV12-3 or TRBV12-4 to TRBJ1-1; the D gene is possibly TRBD1 (5 bases). The V and J ends lost 0 bases and 7 bases respectively, with 12 bases between them. CDR3 length: 14 residues.

This clonotype was detected many times. The chain couples TRBV12-3 or TRBV12-4 to TRBJ1-1; D possibly corresponds to TRBD1 (5 bases). Trimming left V 3 bases short and J 11 bases short, with 16 bases between. This CDR3 spans 13 amino acids. CDR3 residues: CASSFMGRLGAFF. DNA for the CDR3: TGTGCCAGCAGTTTCATGGGACGCCTTGGGGCTTTCTTT.

This clonotype was picked up many times. V gene TRBV6-5 combines with J gene TRBJ1-1; D remains ambiguous. Germline-derived CDR1 and CDR2 are MNHEY and SVGAGI. Trimming took 7 bases from V and 7 from J, leaving 10 bases between them. The CDR3 consists of 11 residues. The CDR3 protein is CASTKGIEAFF. CDR3 DNA: TGTGCCAGCACCAAAGGGATTGAAGCTTTCTTT.

This clonotype was seen ten or more times. This sequence joins TRBV7-2 and TRBJ1-1; D remains unclear. CDR1 is SGHTA and CDR2 is FQGNSA in the germline V gene. The CDR3 consists of 14 residues. V lost 3 bases, J lost 1 base, and 9 bases lay in between. This chain's CDR3 is CASSFGRRNTEAFF. The CDR3 DNA follows: TGTGCCAGCAGCTTCGGACGGCGGAACACTGAAGCTTTCTTT.

This clonotype was observed at least ten times. The chain recombines TRBV19 with TRBJ2-7, with 9 bases fitting TRBD1. V dropped 1 base and J dropped 0; count of bases not matched to a gene: 4. The CDR3 spans 16 residues. Germline V CDR1 and CDR2: LNHDA, SQIVND (reference sequence). This chain's CDR3 is CASSIGETGGSYEQYF. CDR3 nucleotides: TGTGCCAGTAGTATAGGGGAGACAGGGGGCTCCTACGAGCAGTACTTC.

The chain is built from TRBV28 and TRBJ1-5, with D hard to call. CDR3 length: 16 amino acids. V was clipped by 2 bases and J by 7 bases, with 18 bases between them. Germline values: CDR1 MDHEN, CDR2 SYDVKM. The CDR3 protein is CASSLSLGTLQQPQHF. The DNA of the CDR3 is TGTGCCAGCAGTTTAAGTCTGGGAACCCTCCAACAGCCCCAGCATTTT.

This clonotype was detected ten times or more. The chain links TRBV25-1 to TRBJ2-7, with a tentative D call TRBD1 (6 bases). V dropped 4 bases and J dropped 4 bases, with 17 bases sitting between them. The CDR3 consists of 15 residues. CDR1 MGHDK and CDR2 SYGVNS come from the germline V gene. The CDR3 region is CASSGTGWGTYEQYF. CDR3 nucleotides: TGTGCCAGCAGTGGTACAGGGTGGGGTACGTACGAGCAGTACTTC.

This clonotype has ten or more counts. The chain joins TRBV10-3 to TRBJ2-7; tentative D call: TRBD1 (6 bases). The ends were cut back, 4 bases at V and 4 bases at J, with 11 bases in the middle. Germline V gene data show CDR1 as ENHRY and CDR2 as SYGVKD. The CDR3 runs 13 residues. This chain's CDR3 is CAISAGQGYEQYF. The DNA for the CDR3 is TGTGCCATCAGTGCGGGTCAGGGGTACGAGCAGTACTTC.

The chain recombines TRBV7-6 with TRBJ2-7; TRBD2 aligns across 9 bases. The CDR3 runs 15 residues. The junction had 8 bases not matched to a gene; V was cut back by 3 bases and J by 5 bases. Germline V gene data show CDR1 as SGHVS and CDR2 as FNYEAQ. Written as DNA, the CDR3 is TGTGCCAGCAGCTTCTTAGCGGGAGACGGCGACGAGCAGTACTTC. Amino acids: CASSFLAGDGDEQYF.

In its sample, this clonotype was seen a few times. The rearrangement links TRBV18 to TRBJ2-7, with 8 bases aligning to TRBD2. CDR1 is KGHSH and CDR2 is LQKENI in the germline V gene. V lost 4 bases and J lost 0; bases outside the gene matches: 2. The CDR3 extends over 14 amino acids. CDR3 sequence reads: CASSRGGLSYEQYF. The DNA for the CDR3 is TGTGCCAGCTCACGCGGGGGGCTCTCCTACGAGCAGTACTTC.

The table lists this clonotype with many counts. The rearrangement joins TRBV6-2 or TRBV6-3 to TRBJ2-5; 13 bases align to TRBD2. The CDR3 has 18 amino acids. With 5 bases clipped from V and 1 base from J, the junction kept 10 bases outside the gene matches. Germline values: CDR1 MNHEY, CDR2 SVGEGT. The CDR3 DNA is TGTGCCAGCAGTCACTACGGGACTAGCGGGGACCGCCAAGAGACCCAGTACTTC. As protein: CASSHYGTSGDRQETQYF.